The 27 T cell receptor beta chains in this list originate from one sample, sequenced in a study of blood T cell repertoires in COVID-19. Measured with immunoSEQ multiplex PCR; TCRdb has only the in-frame clones, and not every one. The sample shows 360,000 or so clones, roughly 86% of them seen only once. Input material: PBMCs or T cells enriched from blood (not recorded which). The source of these receptors is a woman in her 30s who had been exposed to COVID-19.

The chain combines TRBV24-1 with TRBJ1-4, with 10 bases matching TRBD1. The CDR3 has 16 amino acids. Germline trimming cut 3 bases from V and 7 bases from J; bases unmatched to any gene: 7. Germline CDR1 and CDR2: KGHDR and SFDVKD. The CDR3 bases are TGTGCCACCAGTGATCCTCACCGGGACAGGGGTGAAAAACTGTTTTTT. This encodes CATSDPHRDRGEKLFF.

The V gene is TRBV28, the J gene TRBJ1-1; no reliable D call. The ends were cut back, 4 bases at V and 10 bases at J, with 13 bases in the middle. The CDR3 spans 12 residues. Germline values: CDR1 MDHEN, CDR2 SYDVKM. This CDR3 is CASSSVRMGAFF. The CDR3 DNA follows: TGTGCCAGCAGTTCCGTGAGGATGGGAGCTTTCTTT.

This chain uses TRBV28 with TRBJ2-7, with 8 bases identical to TRBD2. This CDR3 spans 12 amino acids. After removal of 6 bases from V and 10 bases from J, the junction contained 8 bases not matched to a gene. CDR1 is MDHEN and CDR2 is SYDVKM in the germline V gene. The CDR3 DNA sequence: TGTGCCAGCAGCATCGCGGGGGGAACCCAGTACTTC. Protein: CASSIAGGTQYF.

The chain couples TRBV28 to TRBJ1-4; no firm D call. Germline-derived CDR1 and CDR2 are MDHEN and SYDVKM. This CDR3 contains 11 residues. The V and J ends lost 4 bases and 7 bases respectively, with 4 bases between them. CDR3 in amino acids: CASSYIEKLFF. DNA for the CDR3: TGTGCCAGCAGTTACATTGAAAAACTGTTTTTT.

The chain recombines TRBV28 with TRBJ1-2, with a tentative D call TRBD1 (6 bases). CDR1 is MDHEN, CDR2 SYDVKM, per germline. This CDR3 is built from 13 residues. Between the trimmed V and J ends, which lost 10 bases and 8 bases, there was a span of 20 bases. The CDR3 protein is CAIEGNAGAGYTF. The CDR3 DNA sequence: TGTGCCATAGAGGGGAACGCGGGGGCGGGCTACACCTTC.

The rearrangement links TRBV2 to TRBJ2-7; D unresolved. The CDR3 length is 14 residues. V gave up 7 bases and J gave up 0 bases, with 13 bases separating them. Germline lookup yields CDR1 SNHLY and CDR2 FYNNEI. In nucleotides, the CDR3 is TGTGCCAGCACCGAAGACCGGAGCTCCTACGAGCAGTACTTC. This gives the protein CASTEDRSSYEQYF.

The chain links TRBV5-1 to TRBJ1-4, with 8 bases fitting TRBD1. V was clipped by 3 bases and J by 0 bases; unmatched bases: 7. CDR3 length: 17 amino acids. The germline CDR1 and CDR2 sequences are SGHRS and YFSETQ. The CDR3 loop reads CASSSRETGATNEKLFF. The CDR3 DNA is TGCGCCAGCAGCTCCAGGGAGACAGGGGCAACTAATGAAAAACTGTTTTTT.

The chain is built from TRBV5-1 and TRBJ2-1; 8 nucleotides line up with TRBD2. Losses at the gene ends were 4 bases for V and 4 bases for J; bases not matched to a gene: 10. Germline V gene lookup returns CDR1 SGHRS and CDR2 YFSETQ. This CDR3 has 16 amino acids. The CDR3 region is CASSPTGASGYNEQFF. CDR3 in DNA: TGCGCCAGCAGCCCCACCGGGGCTAGCGGGTACAATGAGCAGTTCTTC.

This chain uses TRBV24-1 with TRBJ2-4, with D possibly matching TRBD1 (6 bases). The CDR3 runs to 12 residues. V lost 6 bases, J lost 8 bases, and 10 bases lay in between. Per the germline V gene, CDR1 is KGHDR and CDR2 is SFDVKD. The CDR3 DNA sequence: TGTGCCACCAGTTCAGGGGTAGACATTCAGTACTTC. Amino acid sequence: CATSSGVDIQYF.

The rearrangement links TRBV5-4 to TRBJ2-1; 8 bases match TRBD2. J gave up 8 bases and V 4 bases, and 17 bases lay outside the gene matches. Per the germline V gene, CDR1 is SGHNT and CDR2 is YYREEE (reference sequence). The CDR3 runs to 17 residues. The CDR3 nucleotides are TGTGCCAGCAGCAGTGAACCCGGGACTAGATCAAGGGATGAGCAGTTCTTC. This encodes CASSSEPGTRSRDEQFF.

The gene calls are TRBV4-2 and TRBJ2-7; D ambiguous. The CDR3 is made up of 13 amino acids. With 8 bases removed from V and 2 bases from J, the gap between germline ends came to 13 bases. Germline-derived CDR1 and CDR2 are LGHNA and YNFKEQ. The CDR3 loop reads CASLGAPTYEQYF. DNA of the CDR3: TGTGCCAGCCTAGGAGCGCCGACCTACGAGCAGTACTTC.

This clone occurred once. The V and J genes are TRBV19 and TRBJ2-7; D gene unclear. Germline values: CDR1 LNHDA, CDR2 SQIVND (reference sequence). With 5 bases removed from V and 3 bases from J, the gap between germline ends came to 14 bases. There are 14 residues in the CDR3. In DNA form, the CDR3 reads TGTGCCAGTAGTCTCTCCGACTGGGTCTACGAGCAGTACTTC. This encodes CASSLSDWVYEQYF.

V is TRBV19 and J is TRBJ1-5, with D hard to call. The germline V gene encodes CDR1 LNHDA and CDR2 SQIVND (reference sequence). Deletions cut 3 bases from V and 3 bases from J, with 12 bases between. CDR3 size: 15 residues. The CDR3: CASSITRLPNQPQHF. The CDR3 coding sequence is TGTGCCAGTAGTATTACAAGACTTCCCAATCAGCCCCAGCATTTT.

The chain uses TRBV5-4 and TRBJ1-2; D is unresolved. The CDR3 loop spans 16 amino acids. V was clipped by 0 bases and J by 2 bases, with 14 bases between them. CDR1 and CDR2 from the germline V gene are SGHNT and YYREEE (reference sequence). CDR3 loop: CASSLGWEGRNYGYTF. In nucleotides, the CDR3 is TGTGCCAGCAGCTTGGGGTGGGAGGGTCGGAACTATGGCTACACCTTC.

V usage is TRBV6-1 and J usage is TRBJ2-5, with 11 positions matching TRBD1. The CDR3 sequence is 16 residues long. From germline, CDR1 is MNHNS and CDR2 SASEGT. V lost 0 bases and J lost 1; bases outside the gene matches: 1. CDR3 DNA: TGTGCCAGCAGTGAAGCGGGACAGGGGGTCCAAGAGACCCAGTACTTC. Translation: CASSEAGQGVQETQYF.

The rearrangement joins TRBV28 to TRBJ1-2, with D hard to call. There are 14 residues in the CDR3. Germline V gene sequence: CDR1 MDHEN, CDR2 SYDVKM. V was clipped by 6 bases and J by 1 base, with 12 bases between them. CDR3 coding DNA: TGTGCCAGCAGGTGGCCGAATTTTAACTATGGCTACACCTTC. This sequence encodes CASRWPNFNYGYTF.

The CDR3 DNA sequence: TGTGCCTGGGCCCCGGGGTACGGCTACACCTTC. It translates to CAWAPGYGYTF. The chain is built from TRBV30 and TRBJ1-2; no reliable D call. The CDR3 is 11 amino acids. Trimming cost V 5 bases and J 8 bases, with 12 bases left between them. From germline, CDR1 is GTSNPN and CDR2 SVGIG (reference sequence).

V usage is TRBV28 and J usage is TRBJ2-7; TRBD2 agrees at 7 bases. The CDR3 has 12 residues. V was pared by 3 bases and J by 6 bases, with 2 bases of the junction left unmatched. CDR1 is MDHEN, CDR2 SYDVKM, per germline. The CDR3 coding sequence is TGTGCCAGCAGTTTTGGGGGGGGCGAGCAGTACTTC. The encoded protein is CASSFGGGEQYF.

The chain uses TRBV7-7 and TRBJ1-3; no definite D call. CDR1 is SSHAT, CDR2 FNYEAQ, per germline (reference sequence). The CDR3 runs 14 residues. The germline V and J ends were trimmed by 1 base and 2 bases, with 6 bases remaining between them. DNA for the CDR3: TGTGCCAGCAGCTTAGTGCAGGCTGGAAACACCATATATTTT. Residues: CASSLVQAGNTIYF.

This clone was found a few times. The rearrangement joins TRBV2 to TRBJ2-7; D gene ambiguous. Germline CDR1 reads SNHLY; CDR2 reads FYNNEI. The V end lost 3 bases, the J end lost 3 bases, and 3 bases lay between the germline ends. The CDR3 loop spans 11 amino acids. CDR3 region: CASSDVYEQYF. The CDR3 DNA sequence: TGTGCCAGCAGTGACGTCTACGAGCAGTACTTC.

This chain links TRBV5-6 with TRBJ2-3; 7 nucleotides align to TRBD1. The CDR3 has 18 amino acids. The trim removed 0 bases at V and 0 bases at J, leaving 10 bases unmatched. The germline CDR1 and CDR2 sequences are SGHDT and YYEEEE. The CDR3, as DNA: TGTGCCAGCAGCTTGGCCGTCGGGACAGACGTTAGCACAGATACGCAGTATTTT. It yields the protein CASSLAVGTDVSTDTQYF.

The gene calls are TRBV5-5 and TRBJ2-4, with TRBD2 as a possible D gene (6 bases). Trimming left V 3 bases short and J 9 bases short, with 13 bases between. The CDR3 length is 13 residues. Germline CDR1 and CDR2: SGHKS and YYEKEE (reference sequence). As DNA, the CDR3 is TGTGCCAGCAGCTCCACTAGCCACGTCATTCAGTACTTC. It codes for CASSSTSHVIQYF.

The chain employs TRBV19 and TRBJ1-1, with D maybe TRBD1 (6 bases). Trimming cost V 3 bases and J 3 bases, with 20 bases left between them. In germline, CDR1 is LNHDA, CDR2 SQIVND (reference sequence). The CDR3 consists of 17 residues. The CDR3 loop is CASSIRTGKSGDTEAFF. The CDR3 bases are TGTGCCAGTAGTATTCGGACCGGGAAGTCAGGGGACACTGAAGCTTTCTTT.

The chain is built from TRBV28 and TRBJ1-1, with TRBD1 as a possible D gene (6 bases). The germline gives CDR1 MDHEN, CDR2 SYDVKM. V lost 3 bases and J lost 4, with 18 bases in between. The CDR3 has 16 amino acids. CDR3 amino acids: CASSFRQGLRATEAFF. DNA for the CDR3: TGTGCCAGCAGTTTCAGGCAGGGGCTTAGGGCCACTGAAGCTTTCTTT.

V usage is TRBV29-1 and J usage is TRBJ2-5; D might be TRBD1 (5 bases). This CDR3 is built from 12 residues. The germline CDR1 and CDR2 sequences are SQVTM and ANQGSEA. The V end lost 3 bases, the J end lost 5 bases, and 10 bases lay between the germline ends. In nucleotides, the CDR3 is TGCAGCGTTGACTGGGGCCGCGAGACCCAGTACTTC. It is translated as CSVDWGRETQYF.

This clone was recorded only once. This CDR3 is also generated by other DNA sequences in the sample. V and J are TRBV18 and TRBJ2-1; 10 nucleotides align to TRBD2. CDR3 length: 15 amino acids. The ends lost 2 bases at V and 5 bases at J; junction bases unmatched: 3. Germline V gene lookup returns CDR1 KGHSH and CDR2 LQKENI. The DNA for the CDR3 is TGTGCCAGCTCACCAAGCCTAGCGGGGGACAATGAGCAGTTCTTC. This codes for CASSPSLAGDNEQFF.

The chain joins TRBV18 to TRBJ2-1, with 7 positions matching TRBD1. V shed 2 bases, J shed 5 bases, and the junction held 6 bases outside the gene matches. The length of the CDR3 is 15 residues. CDR1 KGHSH and CDR2 LQKENI come from the germline V gene. The CDR3 is CASSPDRVNDNEQFF. The CDR3 DNA reads TGTGCCAGCTCACCAGACAGGGTGAACGACAATGAGCAGTTCTTC. Looking up the rest from reference TRBV18 and TRBJ2-1 gives the full variable domain: NAGVMQNPRHLVRRRGQEARLRCSPMKGHSHVYWYRQLPEEGLKFMVYLQKENIIDESGMPKERFSAEFPKEGPSILRIQQVVRGDSAAYFCASSPDRVNDNEQFFGPGTRLTVL.